Described below is a single T cell receptor beta chain sequence and its context. The antigen is unknown. PCR involved 60 Vbeta and 13 Jbeta primers. The protocol was immunoSEQ multiplex PCR, while the TCRdb copy is restricted to in-frame clones and leaves out a portion. The repertoire holds about 180,000 clones, with 70% to 85% as singletons. This entry belongs to a study of cytomegalovirus exposure and HLA in healthy donors. The study, taken as a whole, reports: Productive status was seen about 90% or about 30% of the time for most TCR beta V segments in an earlier analysis. Rare sequences made up most TCRs, while some public TCRs were found in many donors.

The V end was cut by 4 bases, the J end by 4 bases, with 14 bases between. The V gene's germline CDR1 is LNHDA and CDR2 SQIVND (reference sequence). The CDR3 totals 14 residues. This receptor was identified in a girl under 10 years old in good health and CMV-seropositive. What was sequenced was PBMCs. This chain joins TRBV19 and TRBJ2-7; D may be TRBD1 (6 bases). In DNA, the CDR3 is TGTGCCAGTAGTACCTCAGGGGTGGGTTACGAGCAGTACTTC. As protein: CASSTSGVGYEQYF.